These 5 T cell receptor beta chains originate from one sample sequenced in a study of shared clonotypes between healthy human individuals. Terminally differentiated effector memory CD45RA+ cells were excluded by CCR7 positive selection of CD45RO-negative cells. The repertoire was sequenced with immunoSEQ multiplex PCR; TCRdb's copy has only in-frame clones and lacks some. This table holds about 610,000 clones, approximately 96% found once. Material: naive CD8+ T cells sorted from blood. The receptor source for this set is a woman aged 25 to 39 in good health.

The V and J genes are TRBV7-8 and TRBJ2-5; D ambiguous. With 5 bases removed from V and 2 bases from J, the gap between germline ends came to 12 bases. CDR3 length equals 14 residues. CDR1 and CDR2 from the germline V gene are SGHVS and FQNEAQ. The CDR3 DNA reads TGTGCCAGCAGCCCCCACGGTCCACAAGAGACCCAGTACTTC. Encoded protein: CASSPHGPQETQYF. Filled out from reference TRBV7-8 and TRBJ2-5, the complete variable domain reads GAGVSQSPRYKVAKRGQDVALRCDPISGHVSLFWYQQALGQGPEFLTYFQNEAQLDKSGLPSDRFFAERPEGSVSTLKIQRTQQEDSAVYLCASSPHGPQETQYFGPGTRLLVL.

This clone came up once. The chain recombines TRBV5-8 with TRBJ2-5, with TRBD2 as a possible D gene (5 bases). Trimming left V 3 bases short and J 3 bases short, with 9 bases between. The V gene's germline CDR1 is SGHTS and CDR2 YDEGEE. This CDR3 has 13 residues. CDR3 residues: CASSSDSKETQYF. In DNA form, the CDR3 reads TGTGCCAGCAGCTCGGACTCAAAAGAGACCCAGTACTTC. The variable domain in full, completed from reference TRBV5-8 and TRBJ2-5, reads EAGVTQSPTHLIKTRGQQATLRCSPISGHTSVYWYQQALGLGLQFLLWYDEGEERNRGNFPPRFSGRQFPNYSSELNVNALELEDSALYLCASSSDSKETQYFGPGTRLLVL.

The rearrangement links TRBV14 to TRBJ2-7, with a tentative D call TRBD2 (5 bases). The CDR3 loop spans 14 amino acids. Germline CDR1 reads SGHDN; CDR2 reads FVKESK. V dropped 1 base and J dropped 1 base, with 8 bases sitting between them. The CDR3: CASSQGGESYEQYF. CDR3 nucleotide sequence: TGTGCCAGCAGCCAAGGGGGAGAATCCTACGAGCAGTACTTC. Using reference TRBV14 and TRBJ2-7 for the parts outside the CDR3, the full variable domain is EAGVTQFPSHSVIEKGQTVTLRCDPISGHDNLYWYRRVMGKEIKFLLHFVKESKQDESGMPNNRFLAERTGGTYSTLKVQPAELEDSGVYFCASSQGGESYEQYFGPGTRLTVT.

This chain uses TRBV6-1 with TRBJ1-1; D gene uncertain. There are 16 residues in the CDR3. V was trimmed by 2 bases and J by 0 bases, leaving 13 bases between them. The germline V gene encodes CDR1 MNHNS and CDR2 SASEGT. The CDR3 nucleotides are TGTGCCAGCAGTGAAAGGCCCCAGAGCATGAACACTGAAGCTTTCTTT. Encoded protein: CASSERPQSMNTEAFF.

The CDR3 region has the DNA TGTGCCAGCAGCCAAGATGTGGGTGGCCAGCGAGGAGAGCAGTACTTC. Translated: CASSQDVGGQRGEQYF. The chain recombines TRBV14 with TRBJ2-7; D is undetermined. V lost 0 bases to trimming and J lost 7 bases, with 19 bases between them. The germline CDR1 and CDR2 sequences are SGHDN and FVKESK. The CDR3 consists of 16 residues.